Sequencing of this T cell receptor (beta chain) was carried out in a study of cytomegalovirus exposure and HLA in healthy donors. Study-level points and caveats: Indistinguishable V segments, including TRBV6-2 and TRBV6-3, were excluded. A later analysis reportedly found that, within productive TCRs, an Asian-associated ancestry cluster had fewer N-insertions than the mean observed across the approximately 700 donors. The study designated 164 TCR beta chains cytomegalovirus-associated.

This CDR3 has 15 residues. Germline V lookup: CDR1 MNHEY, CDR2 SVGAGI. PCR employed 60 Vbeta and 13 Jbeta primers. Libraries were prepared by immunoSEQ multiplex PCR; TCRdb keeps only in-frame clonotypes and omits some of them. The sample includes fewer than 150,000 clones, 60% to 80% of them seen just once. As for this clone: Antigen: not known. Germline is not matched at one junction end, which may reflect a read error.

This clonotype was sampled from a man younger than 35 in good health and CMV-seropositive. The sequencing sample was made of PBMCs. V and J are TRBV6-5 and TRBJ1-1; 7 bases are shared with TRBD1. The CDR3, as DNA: TGTGCCAGCAGTTACGGGGGACAGCTAAACAATGAAGCTTTCTTT. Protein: CASSYGGQLNNEAFF.